This T cell receptor (beta chain) was documented in a study of blood T cell repertoires in COVID-19 (dated by TCRdb to between 2020 and 2021). Notes on the research overall: Collaborator samples came from the United States, Italy and Spain and covered acute and convalescent phases of COVID-19. The dataset comprised deeply sampled blood TCRbeta repertoires from subjects exposed to, actively infected with, or recovered from COVID-19. The samples were drawn from two sources: the first 160 participants of the ongoing ImmuneRACE study, and some 1,300 subjects contributed by 6 global collaborators. A freely available public database, intended as a resource for researchers studying the immune response to SARS-CoV-2, is where the repertoires were released. The prospective study material was composed of cDNA or gDNA derived from T cells, B-cell-depleted T cells, or PBMCs. The sample metadata nearly always contained a de-identified subject ID, COVID-19 status, age in years and sex. HLA class I and class II types, where available, came from metadata supplied by the sample provider rather than from assay-based typing. The paper's findings and limits, for the study overall: How much clinical and demographic metadata was included differed by source and by participant, and the metadata was provided uncurated.

TCRbeta CDR3 regions were amplified from genomic DNA by means of the immunoSEQ Assay, a bias-controlled multiplex PCR. The source study handled its data this way. Within the assay, amplification of reference gene primers was used to estimate how many nucleated cells each sample contained. To quantify the absolute abundance of each unique TCRbeta CDR3 rearrangement, sequence reads were collapsed and filtered. Productive Simpson clonality was computed per sample as the square root of Simpson's diversity index over productive rearrangements. As stored in TCRdb, this immuneACCESS dataset retains in-frame rearrangements with V and J assigned. A fraction of the clones does not appear; measured against another copy, unresolved V genes explain less than half of the discrepancy, and the remainder lacks a known reason. From that table come the V and J calls and clone size; the DNA was used to work out D and trimming. This sample lists 150,000 to 180,000 clones; about 85% were detected once. Together, the top ten hold around 0.63% of the sample.

V loses 4 bases at its end and J loses 7 bases; junction bases beyond the gene matches: 10. The CDR3 holds 15 amino acids from the cysteine to the phenylalanine. The read is trimmed to its CDR3 DNA, 45 bases read in frame from base 1. The CDR1 and CDR2 encoded by the germline V gene are KGHDR and SFDVKD. As to this clone: No antigen is known for it. Per-base quality was not reported, and no clone a single base away is much larger than it.

At one collaborating source in Seattle, patients were enrolled during active infection and were followed longitudinally through the course of disease. Collaborating institutions collected whole blood in K2EDTA tubes following their own protocols. Collaborator samples were shipped for TCRbeta analysis as frozen whole blood, isolated PBMCs, or DNA extracted from either sample type. The V gene is TRBV24-1 and the J gene is TRBJ1-2; TRBD1 aligns with 8 central bases. The sequence came from a man between 60 and 70 years old with COVID-19, enrolled during active disease. The sequencing sample was made of peripheral blood. The CDR3 protein is CATSEGGQDAGGYTF. The nucleotide sequence reads as follows: TGTGCCACCAGTGAGGGGGGACAGGATGCCGGTGGCTACACCTTC.